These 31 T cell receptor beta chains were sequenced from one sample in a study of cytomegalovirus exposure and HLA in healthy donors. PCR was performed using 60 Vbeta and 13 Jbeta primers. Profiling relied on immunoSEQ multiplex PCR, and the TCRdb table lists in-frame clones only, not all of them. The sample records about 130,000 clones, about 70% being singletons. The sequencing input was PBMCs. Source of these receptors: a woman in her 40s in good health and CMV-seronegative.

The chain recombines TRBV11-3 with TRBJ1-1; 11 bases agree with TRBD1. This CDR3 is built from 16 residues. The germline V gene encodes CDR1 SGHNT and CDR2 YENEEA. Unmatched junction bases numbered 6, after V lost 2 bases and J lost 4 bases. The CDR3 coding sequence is TGTGCCAGCAGCTTAACCGGACAGGGGGCTGCCACTGAAGCTTTCTTT. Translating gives CASSLTGQGAATEAFF.

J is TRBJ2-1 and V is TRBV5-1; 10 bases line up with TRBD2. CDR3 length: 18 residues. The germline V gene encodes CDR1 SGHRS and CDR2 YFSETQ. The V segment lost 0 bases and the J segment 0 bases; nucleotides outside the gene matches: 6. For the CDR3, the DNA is TGCGCCAGCAGCTTGGAGCTAGCGGGGGCCCTCTCCTACAATGAGCAGTTCTTC. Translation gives CASSLELAGALSYNEQFF.

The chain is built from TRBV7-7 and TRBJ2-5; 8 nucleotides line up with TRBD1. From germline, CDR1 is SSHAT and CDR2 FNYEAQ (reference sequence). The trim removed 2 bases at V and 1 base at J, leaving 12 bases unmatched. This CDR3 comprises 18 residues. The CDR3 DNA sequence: TGTGCCAGCAGCTTAAGGCCCCTGAGTGGGACAGGCCAAGAGACCCAGTACTTC. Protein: CASSLRPLSGTGQETQYF.

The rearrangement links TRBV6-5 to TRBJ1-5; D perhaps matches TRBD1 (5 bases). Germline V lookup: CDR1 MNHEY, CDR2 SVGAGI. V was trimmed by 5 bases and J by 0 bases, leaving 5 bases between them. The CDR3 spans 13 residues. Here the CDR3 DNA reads TGTGCCAGCAGTAGGGGTAGCAATCAGCCCCAGCATTTT. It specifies CASSRGSNQPQHF.

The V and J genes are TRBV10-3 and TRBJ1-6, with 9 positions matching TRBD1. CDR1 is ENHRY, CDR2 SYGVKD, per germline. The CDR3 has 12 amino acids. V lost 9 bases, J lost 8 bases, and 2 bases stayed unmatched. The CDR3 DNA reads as TGTGCCATAGGGGACAGGGATTCACCCCTCCACTTT. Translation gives CAIGDRDSPLHF.

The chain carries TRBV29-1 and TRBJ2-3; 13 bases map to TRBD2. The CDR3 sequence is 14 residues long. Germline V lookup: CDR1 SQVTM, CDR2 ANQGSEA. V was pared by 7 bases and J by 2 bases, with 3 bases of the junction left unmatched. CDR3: CSGTSGGPTDTQYF. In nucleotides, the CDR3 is TGCAGCGGGACTAGCGGGGGACCCACAGATACGCAGTATTTT.

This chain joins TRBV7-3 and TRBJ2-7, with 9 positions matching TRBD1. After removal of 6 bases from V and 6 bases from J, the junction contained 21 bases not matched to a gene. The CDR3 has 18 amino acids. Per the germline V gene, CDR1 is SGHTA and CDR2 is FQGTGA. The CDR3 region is CASREVGQGIFKEAEQYF. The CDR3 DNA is TGTGCCAGCAGAGAGGTGGGACAGGGAATATTTAAGGAAGCCGAGCAGTACTTC.

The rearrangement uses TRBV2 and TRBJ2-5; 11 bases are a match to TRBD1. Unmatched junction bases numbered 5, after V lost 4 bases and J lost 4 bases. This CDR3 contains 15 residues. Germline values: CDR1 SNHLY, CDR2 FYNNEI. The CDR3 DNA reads TGTGCCAGCAGTGGAACCGGGACAGGGGGAGAGACCCAGTACTTC. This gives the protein CASSGTGTGGETQYF.

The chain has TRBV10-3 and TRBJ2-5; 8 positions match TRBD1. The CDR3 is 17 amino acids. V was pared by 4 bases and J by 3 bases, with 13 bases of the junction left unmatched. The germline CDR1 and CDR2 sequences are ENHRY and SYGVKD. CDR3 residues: CAISGGEGQATKETQYF. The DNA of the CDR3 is TGTGCCATCAGTGGGGGAGAGGGACAGGCGACTAAAGAGACCCAGTACTTC.

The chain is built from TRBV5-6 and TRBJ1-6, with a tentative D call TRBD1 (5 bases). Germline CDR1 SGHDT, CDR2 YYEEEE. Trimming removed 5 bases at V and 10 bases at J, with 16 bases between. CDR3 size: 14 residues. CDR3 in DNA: TGTGCCAGCAGTCGTGGGCAGCCAGGGTCACCCCTCCACTTT. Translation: CASSRGQPGSPLHF.

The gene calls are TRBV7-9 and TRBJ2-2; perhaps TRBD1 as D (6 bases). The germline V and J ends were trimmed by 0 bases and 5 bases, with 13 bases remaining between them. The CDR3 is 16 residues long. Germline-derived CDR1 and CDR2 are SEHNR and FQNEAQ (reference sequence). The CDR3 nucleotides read TGTGCCAGCAGCTTAGCCACAGGGTTGGGGACCGGGGAGCTGTTTTTT. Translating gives CASSLATGLGTGELFF.

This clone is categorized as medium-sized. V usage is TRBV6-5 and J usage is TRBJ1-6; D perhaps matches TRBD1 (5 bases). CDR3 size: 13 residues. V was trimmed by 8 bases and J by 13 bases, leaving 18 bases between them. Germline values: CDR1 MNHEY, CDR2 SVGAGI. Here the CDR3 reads CASQRDSTRPLHF. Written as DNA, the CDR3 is TGTGCCAGCCAAAGGGACTCCACGCGGCCCCTCCACTTT.

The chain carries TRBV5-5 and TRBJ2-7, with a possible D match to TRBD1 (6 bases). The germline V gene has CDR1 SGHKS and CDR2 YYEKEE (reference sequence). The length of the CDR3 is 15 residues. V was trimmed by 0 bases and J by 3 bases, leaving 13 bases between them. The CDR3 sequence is CASSLAGGQYYEQYF. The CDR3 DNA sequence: TGTGCCAGCAGCTTGGCAGGCGGACAGTACTACGAGCAGTACTTC.

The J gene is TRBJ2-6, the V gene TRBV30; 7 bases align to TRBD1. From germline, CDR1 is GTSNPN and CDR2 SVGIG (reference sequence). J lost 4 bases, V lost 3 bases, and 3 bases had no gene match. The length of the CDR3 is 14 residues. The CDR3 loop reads CAWSTGAGANVLTF. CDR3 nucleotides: TGTGCCTGGAGCACAGGGGCCGGGGCCAACGTCCTGACTTTC.

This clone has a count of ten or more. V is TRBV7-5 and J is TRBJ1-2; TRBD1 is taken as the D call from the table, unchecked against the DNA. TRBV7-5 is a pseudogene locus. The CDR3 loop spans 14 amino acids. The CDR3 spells CVRSLRGRDYGYTF. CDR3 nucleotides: TGTGTCAGAAGCTTAAGGGGAAGAGACTATGGCTACACCTTC.

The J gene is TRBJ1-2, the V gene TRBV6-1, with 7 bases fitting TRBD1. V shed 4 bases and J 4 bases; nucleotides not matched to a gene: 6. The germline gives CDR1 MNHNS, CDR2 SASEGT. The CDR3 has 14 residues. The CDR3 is CASSGGQRGYGYTF. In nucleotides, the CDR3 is TGTGCCAGCAGTGGGGGACAGAGAGGCTATGGCTACACCTTC.

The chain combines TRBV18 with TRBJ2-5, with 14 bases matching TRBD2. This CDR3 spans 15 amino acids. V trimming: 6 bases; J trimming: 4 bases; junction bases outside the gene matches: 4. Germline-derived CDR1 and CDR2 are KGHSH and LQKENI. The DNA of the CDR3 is TGTGCCAGCTCTTTCGGGACTAGCGGGGGAGAGACCCAGTACTTC. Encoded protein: CASSFGTSGGETQYF.

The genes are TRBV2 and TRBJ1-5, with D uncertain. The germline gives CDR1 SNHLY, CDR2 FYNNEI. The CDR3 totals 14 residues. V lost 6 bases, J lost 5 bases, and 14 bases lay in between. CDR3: CASSRVTPDQPQHF. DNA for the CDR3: TGTGCCAGCAGCCGAGTAACTCCTGATCAGCCCCAGCATTTT. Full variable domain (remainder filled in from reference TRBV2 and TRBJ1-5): EPEVTQTPSHQVTQMGQEVILRCVPISNHLYFYWYRQILGQKVEFLVSFYNNEISEKSEIFDDQFSVERPDGSNFTLKIRSTKLEDSAMYFCASSRVTPDQPQHFGDGTRLSIL.

The CDR3 DNA is TGTGCCAGTAGCCCGACAGTGTATGGCTACACCTTC. Its translation: CASSPTVYGYTF. The chain couples TRBV19 to TRBJ1-2; D possibly corresponds to TRBD1 (5 bases). Germline CDR1 LNHDA, CDR2 SQIVND (reference sequence). V lost 6 bases to trimming and J lost 5 bases, with 10 bases between them. The CDR3 covers 12 residues.

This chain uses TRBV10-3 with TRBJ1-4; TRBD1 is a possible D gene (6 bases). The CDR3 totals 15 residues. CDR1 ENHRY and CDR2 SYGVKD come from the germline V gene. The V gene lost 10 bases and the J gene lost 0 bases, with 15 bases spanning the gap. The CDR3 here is CASSQGPATNEKLFF. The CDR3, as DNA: TGTGCCAGCTCACAGGGACCCGCAACTAATGAAAAACTGTTTTTT.

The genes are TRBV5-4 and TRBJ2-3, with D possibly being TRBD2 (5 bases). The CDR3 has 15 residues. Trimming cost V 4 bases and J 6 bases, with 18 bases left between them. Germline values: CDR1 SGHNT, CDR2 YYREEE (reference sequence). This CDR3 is CASSPLLGPADTQYF. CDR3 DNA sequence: TGTGCCAGCAGCCCCCTACTAGGCCCGGCGGATACGCAGTATTTT.

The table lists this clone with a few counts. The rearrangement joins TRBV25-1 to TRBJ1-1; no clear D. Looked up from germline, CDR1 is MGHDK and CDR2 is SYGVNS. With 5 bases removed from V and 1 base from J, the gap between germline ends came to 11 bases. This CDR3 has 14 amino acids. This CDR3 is CASSHSARNTEAFF. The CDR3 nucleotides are TGTGCCAGCAGTCATAGTGCCCGGAACACTGAAGCTTTCTTT.

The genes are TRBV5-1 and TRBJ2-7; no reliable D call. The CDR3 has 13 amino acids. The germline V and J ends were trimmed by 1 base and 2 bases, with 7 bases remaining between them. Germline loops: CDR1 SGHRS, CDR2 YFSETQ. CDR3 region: CASSLTPAYEQYF. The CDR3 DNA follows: TGCGCCAGCAGCTTGACTCCTGCCTACGAGCAGTACTTC.

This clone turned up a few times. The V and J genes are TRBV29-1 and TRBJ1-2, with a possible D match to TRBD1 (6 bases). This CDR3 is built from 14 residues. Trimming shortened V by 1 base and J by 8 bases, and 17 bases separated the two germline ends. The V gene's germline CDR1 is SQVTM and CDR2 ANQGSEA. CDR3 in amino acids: CSVEALGGAVGYTF. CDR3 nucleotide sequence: TGCAGCGTTGAAGCTCTGGGGGGGGCGGTAGGCTACACCTTC.

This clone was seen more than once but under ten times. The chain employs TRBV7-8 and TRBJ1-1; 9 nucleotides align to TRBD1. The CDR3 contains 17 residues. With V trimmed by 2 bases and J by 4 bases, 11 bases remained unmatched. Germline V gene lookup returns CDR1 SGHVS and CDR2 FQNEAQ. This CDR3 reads CASSLRVPGQGGTEAFF. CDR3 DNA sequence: TGTGCCAGCAGCTTACGGGTTCCGGGACAGGGAGGCACTGAAGCTTTCTTT.

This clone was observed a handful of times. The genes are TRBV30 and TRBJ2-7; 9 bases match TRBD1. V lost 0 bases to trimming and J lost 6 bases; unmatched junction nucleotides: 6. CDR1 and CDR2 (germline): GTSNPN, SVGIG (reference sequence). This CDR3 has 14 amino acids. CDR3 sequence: CAWSVRGQGTEQYF. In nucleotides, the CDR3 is TGTGCCTGGAGTGTACGTGGACAGGGGACCGAGCAGTACTTC.

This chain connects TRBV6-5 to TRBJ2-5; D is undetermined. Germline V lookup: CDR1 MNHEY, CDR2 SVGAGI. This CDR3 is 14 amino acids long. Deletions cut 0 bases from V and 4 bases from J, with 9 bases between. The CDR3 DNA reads TGTGCCAGCAGTTACTCATGGGCGCGAGAGACCCAGTACTTC. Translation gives CASSYSWARETQYF.

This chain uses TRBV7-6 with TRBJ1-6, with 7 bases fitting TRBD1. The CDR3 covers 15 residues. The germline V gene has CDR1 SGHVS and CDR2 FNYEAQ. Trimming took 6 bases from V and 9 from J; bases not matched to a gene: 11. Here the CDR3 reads CASSWDSLRSSPLHF. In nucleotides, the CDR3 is TGTGCCAGCAGTTGGGACAGCCTTAGGAGTTCACCCCTCCACTTT. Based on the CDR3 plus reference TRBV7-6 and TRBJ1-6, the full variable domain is GAGVSQSPRYKVTKRGQDVALRCDPISGHVSLYWYRQALGQGPEFLTYFNYEAQQDKSGLPNDRFSAERPEGSISTLTIQRTEQRDSAMYRCASSWDSLRSSPLHFGNGTRLTVT.

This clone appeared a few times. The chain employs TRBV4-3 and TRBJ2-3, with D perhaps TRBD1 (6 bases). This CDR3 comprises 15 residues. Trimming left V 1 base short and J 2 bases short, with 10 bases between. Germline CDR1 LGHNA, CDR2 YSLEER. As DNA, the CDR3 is TGCGCCAGCAGCCAAGCACAGGGATTCACAGATACGCAGTATTTT. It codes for CASSQAQGFTDTQYF.

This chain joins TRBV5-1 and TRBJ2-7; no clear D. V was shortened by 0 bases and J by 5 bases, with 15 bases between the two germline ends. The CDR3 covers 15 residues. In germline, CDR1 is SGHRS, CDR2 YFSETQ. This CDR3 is CASSLGQLAPNEQYF. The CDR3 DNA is TGCGCCAGCAGCTTGGGACAACTGGCCCCCAACGAGCAGTACTTC.

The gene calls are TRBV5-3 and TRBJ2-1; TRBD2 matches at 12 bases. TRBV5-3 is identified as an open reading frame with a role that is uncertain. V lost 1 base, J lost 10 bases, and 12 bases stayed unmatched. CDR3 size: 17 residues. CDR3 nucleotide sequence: TGTGCCAGAAGCTTGACTAGCGGGGGGCCCGGGGTGGGGGAGCAGTTCTTC. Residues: CARSLTSGGPGVGEQFF.